The 31 T cell receptor beta chains in this list originate from one sample, sequenced in a study of a mutant IDH1 vaccine in newly diagnosed glioma. The repertoire was sequenced with immunoSEQ multiplex PCR; TCRdb's copy has only in-frame clones and lacks some. This table holds approximately 100,000 clones, 85% to 90% found once. Time point: week 47, end of study. Each vaccine dose was 300 ug of mutant IDH1 20-mer peptide, with topical imiquimod. No cognate antigen is known for these TCRs. The source material was PBMCs, sampled from a glioma patient whose treatment included an IDH1 peptide vaccine. These receptors all come from a woman between 45 and 60 years old with glioma.

DNA for the CDR3: TGTGCCAGCAGTGCAGGGGTCTCCTACAATGAGCAGTTCTTC. Amino acids: CASSAGVSYNEQFF. The J gene is TRBJ2-1, the V gene TRBV6-1, with D perhaps TRBD1 (6 bases). V lost 4 bases and J lost 0, with 7 bases in between. CDR1 and CDR2 (germline): MNHNS, SASEGT. The CDR3 covers 14 residues.

This chain uses TRBV9 with TRBJ1-2, with D maybe TRBD1 (6 bases). From germline, CDR1 is SGDLS and CDR2 YYNGEE. Deletions cut 6 bases from V and 1 base from J, with 13 bases between. The CDR3 is 14 amino acids. CDR3 nucleotide sequence: TGTGCCAGCACCGGGGGCAGGAATAACTATGGCTACACCTTC. Amino acid sequence: CASTGGRNNYGYTF.

This chain connects TRBV2 to TRBJ1-2; 8 bases are shared with TRBD1. V was clipped by 8 bases and J by 8 bases; unmatched bases: 4. CDR1 is SNHLY, CDR2 FYNNEI, per germline. The length of the CDR3 is 11 residues. The CDR3 here is CASQGARGYTF. DNA for the CDR3: TGTGCCAGCCAGGGGGCGCGAGGCTACACCTTC.

The rearrangement links TRBV29-1 to TRBJ2-7, with a tentative D call TRBD1 (6 bases). Germline V lookup: CDR1 SQVTM, CDR2 ANQGSEA. The CDR3 spans 11 residues. Trimming left V 6 bases short and J 6 bases short, with 12 bases between. The CDR3: CSVRQELEQYF. The CDR3 region has the DNA TGCAGCGTGAGACAGGAGCTCGAGCAGTACTTC.

This clone was counted a few times. The junction departs from the called germline gene at one end, perhaps through a read error. The V call is TRBV7-7, the J call TRBJ2-5, with 8 bases identical to TRBD1. The CDR3 sequence is 14 residues long. Germline V gene sequence: CDR1 SSHAT, CDR2 FNYEAQ (reference sequence). The CDR3 bases are TGTGCTAGCAGCTTTCAGGGGGCGGGAGAGACCCAGTACTTC. This encodes CASSFQGAGETQYF.

The chain links TRBV11-2 to TRBJ2-1, with TRBD2 matching over 8 bases. The V and J ends lost 5 bases and 4 bases, in that order; junction bases with no gene match: 16. Germline assignment: CDR1 SGHAT and CDR2 FQNNGV. The CDR3 spans 18 residues. In nucleotides, the CDR3 is TGTGCCAGCAGCCCCCGGGGAGGTAGCGGGATTAATTACAATGAGCAGTTCTTC. As protein: CASSPRGGSGINYNEQFF.

The gene calls are TRBV6-5 and TRBJ2-7; no clear D. This CDR3 is built from 14 residues. Germline CDR1 MNHEY, CDR2 SVGAGI. Trimming cost V 0 bases and J 3 bases, with 9 bases left between them. In nucleotides, the CDR3 is TGTGCCAGCAGTTACTCGAAGAGAGACTACGAGCAGTACTTC. Translation: CASSYSKRDYEQYF.

The chain employs TRBV6-5 and TRBJ1-4, with D uncertain. Germline CDR1 reads MNHEY; CDR2 reads SVGAGI. V was cut by 8 bases and J by 4 bases, with 14 bases left in between. CDR3 length: 14 residues. CDR3 amino acids: CASLPQRNNEKLFF. CDR3 nucleotide sequence: TGTGCCAGCCTTCCACAGCGTAATAATGAAAAACTGTTTTTT.

The V call is TRBV28, the J call TRBJ1-5; D is perhaps TRBD1 (6 bases). V was cut by 2 bases and J by 5 bases, with 13 bases left in between. Germline loops: CDR1 MDHEN, CDR2 SYDVKM. The CDR3 sequence is 15 residues long. DNA of the CDR3: TGTGCCAGCAGTTTACCAGGGACATTCCATCAGCCCCAGCATTTT. This translates into CASSLPGTFHQPQHF.

This chain joins TRBV21-1 and TRBJ1-2. TRBV21-1 represents a pseudogene. The CDR3 length is 12 residues. This chain's CDR3 is CASVRRGDGYTF. In nucleotides, the CDR3 is TGTGCCAGCGTTCGGAGGGGGGATGGCTACACCTTC.

The gene calls are TRBV10-1 and TRBJ2-3; D unresolved. From germline, CDR1 is WNHNN and CDR2 SYGVQD (reference sequence). V gave up 8 bases and J gave up 0 bases, with 3 bases separating them. CDR3 length equals 11 residues. The CDR3 loop reads CASGSTDTQYF. CDR3 DNA: TGCGCCAGCGGTAGCACAGATACGCAGTATTTT.

The chain is built from TRBV7-9 and TRBJ1-1; tentative D call: TRBD1 (6 bases). The ends were cut back, 6 bases at V and 3 bases at J, with 11 bases in the middle. Per germline, CDR1 SEHNR and CDR2 FQNEAQ (reference sequence). The CDR3 consists of 13 residues. The CDR3 DNA is TGTGCCAGCAGTTACTCAGGGGACACTGAAGCTTTCTTT. Its protein is CASSYSGDTEAFF.

The chain is built from TRBV11-2 and TRBJ2-3; 8 nucleotides line up with TRBD2. The CDR3 is 15 amino acids. The junction had 4 bases not matched to a gene; V was cut back by 5 bases and J by 0 bases. Looked up from germline, CDR1 is SGHAT and CDR2 is FQNNGV. The CDR3: CASSPLAASTDTQYF. CDR3 DNA: TGTGCCAGCAGCCCACTAGCGGCTAGCACAGATACGCAGTATTTT.

This sequence joins TRBV7-9 and TRBJ2-3; 16 positions match TRBD2. Germline CDR1 is SEHNR and CDR2 is FQNEAQ (reference sequence). J was trimmed by 5 bases and V by 7 bases; bases with no gene match: 6. The CDR3 runs to 16 residues. The CDR3 nucleotides are TGTGCCAGCATCCGAGGGACTAGCGGGAGGGTAGATACGCAGTATTTT. It yields the protein CASIRGTSGRVDTQYF.

This clone was observed a single time. The chain uses TRBV6-5 and TRBJ2-1; 9 bases are a match to TRBD1. From germline, CDR1 is MNHEY and CDR2 SVGAGI. The CDR3 runs to 16 residues. The junction had 2 bases not matched to a gene; V was cut back by 0 bases and J by 2 bases. The CDR3, as DNA: TGTGCCAGCAGTTACTCGGGGACAGGGACCTACAATGAGCAGTTCTTC. Translating gives CASSYSGTGTYNEQFF.

This chain connects TRBV28 to TRBJ2-1; D call uncertain. With 7 bases removed from V and 6 bases from J, the gap between germline ends came to 10 bases. CDR1 and CDR2 (germline): MDHEN, SYDVKM. The CDR3 is 12 amino acids. The CDR3: CASTLPSNEQFF. DNA for the CDR3: TGTGCCAGCACCCTTCCGTCCAATGAGCAGTTCTTC.

The gene calls are TRBV6-6 and TRBJ2-3, with TRBD1 matching 10 bases. The CDR3 covers 13 residues. The ends lost 7 bases at V and 3 bases at J; junction bases unmatched: 1. Germline values: CDR1 MNHNY, CDR2 SVGAGI (reference sequence). The DNA for the CDR3 is TGTGCCAGCACGGACAGGGGGACAGATACGCAGTATTTT. Protein: CASTDRGTDTQYF.

This rearrangement joins TRBV5-4 to TRBJ1-1; D uncertain. The CDR3 is 14 amino acids. V was cut by 1 base and J by 5 bases, with 12 bases left in between. CDR1 and CDR2 (germline): SGHNT, YYREEE (reference sequence). The CDR3 nucleotides read TGTGCCAGCAGCTTGCTGACCGAGGGTACTGAAGCTTTCTTT. Amino acid sequence: CASSLLTEGTEAFF. Based on the CDR3 plus reference TRBV5-4 and TRBJ1-1, the full variable domain is ETGVTQSPTHLIKTRGQQVTLRCSSQSGHNTVSWYQQALGQGPQFIFQYYREEENGRGNFPPRFSGLQFPNYSSELNVNALELDDSALYLCASSLLTEGTEAFFGQGTRLTVV.

This clone was counted a few times. The CDR3: CASSFNRGKAGNQPQHF. The CDR3 DNA reads as TGTGCCAGCAGCTTCAACAGGGGGAAGGCTGGCAATCAGCCCCAGCATTTT. The chain links TRBV7-8 to TRBJ1-5; TRBD1 agrees at 8 bases. V lost 3 bases, J lost 2 bases, and 9 bases stayed unmatched. In germline, CDR1 is SGHVS, CDR2 FQNEAQ. CDR3 length equals 17 residues. The full variable domain, in which reference TRBV7-8 and TRBJ1-5 provide the parts outside the CDR3, is GAGVSQSPRYKVAKRGQDVALRCDPISGHVSLFWYQQALGQGPEFLTYFQNEAQLDKSGLPSDRFFAERPEGSVSTLKIQRTQQEDSAVYLCASSFNRGKAGNQPQHFGDGTRLSIL.

This sequence joins TRBV18 and TRBJ1-5, with 7 positions matching TRBD1. From germline, CDR1 is KGHSH and CDR2 LQKENI. J lost 4 bases, V lost 4 bases, and 7 bases had no gene match. This CDR3 is built from 15 residues. CDR3 protein: CASSLSGQLNQPQHF. The CDR3 nucleotides are TGTGCCAGCTCACTTTCGGGACAGCTTAATCAGCCCCAGCATTTT. Full variable domain (outside the CDR3, taken from reference TRBV18 and TRBJ1-5): NAGVMQNPRHLVRRRGQEARLRCSPMKGHSHVYWYRQLPEEGLKFMVYLQKENIIDESGMPKERFSAEFPKEGPSILRIQQVVRGDSAAYFCASSLSGQLNQPQHFGDGTRLSIL.

This clone was seen once. V gene TRBV29-1 combines with J gene TRBJ2-4; 8 bases fit TRBD1. V shed 6 bases, J shed 6 bases, and the junction held 7 bases outside the gene matches. The length of the CDR3 is 13 residues. Germline V gives CDR1 SQVTM, CDR2 ANQGSEA. CDR3 protein: CSVRGQGGNIQYF. The CDR3, as DNA: TGCAGCGTCCGCGGACAGGGAGGAAACATTCAGTACTTC.

The chain links TRBV19 to TRBJ2-5; unclear D gene. Trimming pared 1 base from V and 2 bases from J, leaving 5 bases between. Looked up from germline, CDR1 is LNHDA and CDR2 is SQIVND (reference sequence). This CDR3 has 13 amino acids. For the CDR3, the DNA is TGTGCCAGTAGTATAGGAATACAAGAGACCCAGTACTTC. Translated: CASSIGIQETQYF.

This chain links TRBV6-5 with TRBJ1-1; D gene unclear. Germline loops: CDR1 MNHEY, CDR2 SVGAGI. Between the trimmed V and J ends, which lost 5 bases and 7 bases, there was a span of 11 bases. The CDR3 consists of 12 residues. CDR3 sequence (DNA): TGTGCCAGCAGTAAGGACCTTAGTGAAGCTTTCTTT. Translating it yields CASSKDLSEAFF.

This clone was found a few times. The chain is built from TRBV27 and TRBJ2-3, with D uncertain. V lost 4 bases to trimming and J lost 1 base, with 3 bases between them. The length of the CDR3 is 12 residues. Germline values: CDR1 MNHEY, CDR2 SMNVEV (reference sequence). The CDR3 bases are TGTGCCAGCAGTTCCGGCACAGATACGCAGTATTTT. It specifies CASSSGTDTQYF.

The gene calls are TRBV10-3 and TRBJ2-3, with 12 bases fitting TRBD2. CDR3 size: 18 residues. In germline, CDR1 is ENHRY, CDR2 SYGVKD. V gave up 6 bases and J gave up 2 bases; unmatched junction bases: 12. Here the CDR3 DNA reads TGTGCCATCAGACCCGGACAGGGGACTAGCGGGTCCACAGATACGCAGTATTTT. Translation gives CAIRPGQGTSGSTDTQYF.

Here the CDR3 reads CASSQRGYERDEKLFF. The CDR3 DNA sequence: TGCGCCAGCAGCCAAAGGGGTTACGAGAGGGATGAAAAACTGTTTTTT. The chain couples TRBV4-1 to TRBJ1-4; a possible D gene is TRBD1 (5 bases). The V and J ends lost 2 bases and 6 bases respectively, with 16 bases between them. CDR1 is MGHRA and CDR2 is YSYEKL in the germline V gene. The length of the CDR3 is 16 residues.

The chain employs TRBV30 and TRBJ2-7; possibly TRBD2 for D (5 bases). The V end was cut by 2 bases, the J end by 2 bases, with 16 bases between. Germline CDR1 is GTSNPN and CDR2 is SVGIG (reference sequence). The CDR3 spans 15 residues. CDR3 region: CAWSRPGSYTYEQYF. As DNA, the CDR3 is TGTGCCTGGAGTAGGCCGGGATCTTATACCTACGAGCAGTACTTC.

V usage is TRBV2 and J usage is TRBJ1-2; D is uncertain. V shed 4 bases and J shed 2 bases, with 8 bases lying between them. The V gene's germline CDR1 is SNHLY and CDR2 FYNNEI. The CDR3 is 13 amino acids. The CDR3 DNA is TGTGCCAGCAGTGTAGCAGAGAACTATGGCTACACCTTC. The encoded protein is CASSVAENYGYTF.

V and J are TRBV5-1 and TRBJ2-1; the match to TRBD2 covers 12 bases. The CDR3 is 19 amino acids. V shed 2 bases, J shed 0 bases, and the junction held 9 bases outside the gene matches. CDR1 and CDR2 (germline): SGHRS, YFSETQ. The DNA for the CDR3 is TGCGCCAGCAGCTTTCCGACTAGCGGGAGTGCGTTCTCCTACAATGAGCAGTTCTTC. It is translated as CASSFPTSGSAFSYNEQFF. The full variable domain, rest sourced from reference TRBV5-1 and TRBJ2-1, is KAGVTQTPRYLIKTRGQQVTLSCSPISGHRSVSWYQQTPGQGLQFLFEYFSETQRNKGNFPGRFSGRQFSNSRSEMNVSTLELGDSALYLCASSFPTSGSAFSYNEQFFGPGTRLTVL.

This clone was picked up one time. The rearrangement links TRBV19 to TRBJ1-2; D is perhaps TRBD1 (5 bases). Germline-derived CDR1 and CDR2 are LNHDA and SQIVND (reference sequence). V was pared by 6 bases and J by 6 bases, with 5 bases between. This CDR3 is 10 amino acids long. The CDR3 coding sequence is TGTGCCAGTAGCAGGGATGGCTACACCTTC. Its protein product is CASSRDGYTF.

V gene TRBV15 combines with J gene TRBJ1-6, with TRBD1 matching over 9 bases. The CDR3 has 15 residues. V shed 0 bases, J shed 9 bases, and the junction held 3 bases outside the gene matches. The germline V gene has CDR1 LNHNV and CDR2 YYDKDF (reference sequence). Written as DNA, the CDR3 is TGTGCCACCAGCAGAGAGGGGACAGGGTTTTCACCCCTCCACTTT. Protein: CATSREGTGFSPLHF.